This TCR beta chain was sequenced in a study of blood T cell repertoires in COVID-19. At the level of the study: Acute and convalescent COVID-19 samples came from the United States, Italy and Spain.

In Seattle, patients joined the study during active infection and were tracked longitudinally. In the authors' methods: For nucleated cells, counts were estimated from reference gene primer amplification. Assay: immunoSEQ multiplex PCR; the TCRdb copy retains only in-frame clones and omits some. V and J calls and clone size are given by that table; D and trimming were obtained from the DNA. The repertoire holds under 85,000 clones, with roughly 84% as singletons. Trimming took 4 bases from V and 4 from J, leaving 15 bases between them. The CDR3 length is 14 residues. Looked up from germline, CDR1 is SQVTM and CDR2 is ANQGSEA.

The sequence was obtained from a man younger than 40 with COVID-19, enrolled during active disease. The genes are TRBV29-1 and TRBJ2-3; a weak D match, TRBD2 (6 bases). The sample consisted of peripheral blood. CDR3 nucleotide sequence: TGCAGCGTTGCGGGGGAGAAATCCGCAGATACGCAGTATTTT. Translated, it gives CSVAGEKSADTQYF.